A selection of T cell receptor beta chains follows, all from one sample in a study of cytomegalovirus exposure and HLA in healthy donors. Assay: immunoSEQ multiplex PCR; the TCRdb copy retains only in-frame clones and omits some. The repertoire holds some 140,000 clones, with around 74% as singletons. The sequenced sample consisted of PBMCs. Receptors originate from a man younger than 40 in good health and CMV-seronegative. Each CDR3 is given with its conserved first and last residue. A D gene is named only where the DNA matches it firmly. Only some rows state a clone size, as once, few, many or a class for expanded clones.

J gene	D gene	V gene	clone size	CDR3 DNA	CDR3 protein
TRBJ1-5	.	TRBV28	.	TGTGCCAGCAGTCAGAGACAGCAACATCAGCCCCAGCATTTT	CASSQRQQHQPQHF
TRBJ1-5	.	TRBV19	.	TGTGCCAGTAGTGCAGGACGGGGTTATCAGCCCCAGCATTTT	CASSAGRGYQPQHF
TRBJ2-3	TRBD2	TRBV5-4	.	TGTGCCAGCAGCCCGGTAGCGGGTAGCACAGATACGCAGTATTTT	CASSPVAGSTDTQYF
TRBJ1-2	.	TRBV13	.	TGTGCCAGCAGCTTATCCGGACAGCTATGGGGCTATGGCTACACCTTC	CASSLSGQLWGYGYTF
TRBJ2-4	.	TRBV2	once	TGTGCCAGCACCGACGCTAGGCTAGCCAAAAACATTCAGTACTTC	CASTDARLAKNIQYF
TRBJ1-5	.	TRBV5-1	few	TGCGCCAGCAGCTTGGGAACAGAGAACAATCAGCCCCAGCATTTT	CASSLGTENNQPQHF
TRBJ1-2	.	TRBV5-1	once	TGCGCCAGCAGCGAAGGACAGTTCTATGGCTACACCTTC	CASSEGQFYGYTF
TRBJ2-5	.	TRBV6-1	.	TGTGCCAGCAATCCAAACACGGACGGGGTGAAGACCCAGTACTTC	CASNPNTDGVKTQYF
TRBJ2-7	.	TRBV7-9	few	TGTGCCAGCAGCTTAAATACACAGACCTACGAGCAGTACTTC	CASSLNTQTYEQYF
TRBJ2-7	TRBD2	TRBV11-1	once	TGTGCCAGCAGCCCGGGACTAGCGGGGGGCTACCTCGAGCAGTACTTC	CASSPGLAGGYLEQYF
TRBJ2-5	.	TRBV10-3	.	TGTGCCATCAGTGAGTCAAGCGGCAGGGGACAAGAGACCCAGTACTTC	CAISESSGRGQETQYF
TRBJ1-1	TRBD1	TRBV19	few	TGTGCCAGTAGCGACAGGGGGGACACTGAAGCTTTCTTT	CASSDRGDTEAFF
TRBJ2-5	.	TRBV7-9	.	TGTGCCAGCAGCGGGTCGGGAGCTTATATGGAGACCCAGTACTTC	CASSGSGAYMETQYF
TRBJ1-1	TRBD1	TRBV18	.	TGTGCCAGCTCACCACTTGGGGGACAGCTGAACACTGAAGCTTTCTTT	CASSPLGGQLNTEAFF
TRBJ2-1	TRBD1	TRBV7-8	few	TGTGCCAGCAGCTTACTTCAGGGGGTTTTCTACAATGAGCAGTTCTTC	CASSLLQGVFYNEQFF
TRBJ2-1	TRBD2	TRBV7-9	.	TGTGCCAGCAGCTTACCTAGCGGAGTTTACAATGAGCAGTTCTTC	CASSLPSGVYNEQFF
TRBJ2-7	TRBD1	TRBV4-1	.	TGCGCCAGCAGCCAAGACAGGGGGACCTACGAGCAGTACTTC	CASSQDRGTYEQYF
TRBJ1-5	.	TRBV19	.	TGTGCCAGTAGTGAATGGAGGGGTCAGCCCCAGCATTTT	CASSEWRGQPQHF
TRBJ2-7	TRBD2	TRBV4-3	.	TGCGCCAGCAGCCAACGAGCAGGGACTAGCGGATCTAGTAATCCCTACGAGCAGTACTTC	CASSQRAGTSGSSNPYEQYF
TRBJ2-1	TRBD2	TRBV9	.	TGTGCCAGCAGCGTAGCCGAGGGACTAGCGAGGCAGTTCTTC	CASSVAEGLARQFF
TRBJ2-3	.	TRBV27	few	TGTGCCAGCAGTTCCGGGGGACCGGGAGATACGCAGTATTTT	CASSSGGPGDTQYF
TRBJ2-4	TRBD2	TRBV28	.	TGTGCCAGCAGTTCATCGGGGAGGGTCAAAAACATTCAGTACTTC	CASSSSGRVKNIQYF
TRBJ1-5	.	TRBV27	.	TGTGCCAGCAGTTTATTTCCGTACAATCAGCCCCAGCATTTT	CASSLFPYNQPQHF
TRBJ2-7	.	TRBV27	.	TGTGCCAGCAGTGACGGACAGAGCTACGAGCAGTACTTC	CASSDGQSYEQYF
TRBJ2-1	.	TRBV10-3	.	TGTGCCATCAGTGAGTCTTGGGGGCTCGAAAATGAGCAGTTCTTC	CAISESWGLENEQFF
TRBJ1-5	TRBD1	TRBV10-3	few	TGTGACATCACAGGGGATAGCAATCAGCCCCAGCATTTT	CDITGDSNQPQHF
TRBJ2-3	.	TRBV6-5	few	TGTGCCAGCAGCCGAGGTGTGGCAGATACGCAGTATTTT	CASSRGVADTQYF
TRBJ1-4	.	TRBV28	.	TGTGCCAGCAGGCGGACAGCAGAAAAACTGTTTTTT	CASRRTAEKLFF
TRBJ2-7	.	TRBV7-6	.	TGTGCCAGCAGTTCCTCGGGGTACGAGCAGTACTTC	CASSSSGYEQYF
TRBJ1-4	.	TRBV28	.	TGTGCCAGCAGTTCAGGGATGCATAATGAAAAACTGTTTTTT	CASSSGMHNEKLFF
TRBJ2-3	TRBD1	TRBV2	.	TGTGCCAGCAATCTCGACAGGGGAGCAGATACGCAGTATTTT	CASNLDRGADTQYF
TRBJ1-4	.	TRBV19	.	TGTGCCAGTAGTATAGATCCCAGGGGCGGACTGTTTTTT	CASSIDPRGGLFF
TRBJ2-3	.	TRBV20-1	.	TGCAGAGCTAAGCGGGCAGATACGCAGTATTTT	CRAKRADTQYF
TRBJ1-5	.	TRBV18	.	TGTGCCAGCTCACCAAACCTTAGTGGGGAGGGAAGCAATCAGCCCCAGCATTTT	CASSPNLSGEGSNQPQHF
TRBJ1-4	TRBD1	TRBV7-9	.	TGTGCCAGCAGCTTTGGGACAGGAAATGAAAAACTGTTTTTT	CASSFGTGNEKLFF
TRBJ2-2	TRBD2	TRBV7-7	.	TGTGCTAGCAGCTTACTAGCGGGGTCCGGGGAGCTGTTTTTT	CASSLLAGSGELFF
TRBJ2-5	TRBD2	TRBV5-1	.	TGCGCCAGCAGCTCGTTGCCGGGACTAGCTTCCGAGTTTGGACAAGAGACCCAGTACTTC	CASSSLPGLASEFGQETQYF
TRBJ1-1	.	TRBV5-1	few	TGCGCCAGCAGTCTAGGCGGTCGGAGCACTGAAGCTTTCTTT	CASSLGGRSTEAFF
TRBJ2-3	.	TRBV18	.	TGTGCCAGCTCAACCTTCGGGGGAGTAGGAACAGATACGCAGTATTTT	CASSTFGGVGTDTQYF
TRBJ2-1	TRBD1	TRBV5-1	.	TGCGCCAGCAGCCCAGACAGGGACCTCGCGTTCTTC	CASSPDRDLAFF
TRBJ2-7	TRBD2	TRBV19	.	TGTGCCAGTAGTATTTTTAGCGGGAGGGAAGCCGAGCAGTACTTC	CASSIFSGREAEQYF
TRBJ2-3	TRBD2	TRBV4-2	.	TGTGCCAGCAGCCAAGAGGGAAGGGGCGGGGGAGCAGATACGCAGTATTTT	CASSQEGRGGGADTQYF
TRBJ1-1	.	TRBV20-1	.	TGCATTATAGACGGGGGTGAAGCTTTCTTT	CIIDGGEAFF
TRBJ1-2	.	TRBV28	once	TGTGCCAGCAGTTCCCCCACTACGGGGGGCTACACCTTC	CASSSPTTGGYTF
TRBJ2-5	.	TRBV28	.	TGTGCCAGCAGTTTGGGGGCATTCCAAGAGACCCAGTACTTC	CASSLGAFQETQYF
TRBJ2-2	TRBD1	TRBV5-1	.	TGCGCCAGCAGCCAAGCGGACAGGGAGGACGCCGGGGAGCTGTTTTTT	CASSQADREDAGELFF
TRBJ2-7	.	TRBV27	.	TGTGCCAGCAGTCTGCTAGGGGGGGCCTACGAGCAGTACTTC	CASSLLGGAYEQYF
TRBJ1-5	.	TRBV18	.	TGTGCCAGCTCACCACCTTCCTCGACAGGCGCTTATCAGCCCCAGCATTTT	CASSPPSSTGAYQPQHF
TRBJ2-5	TRBD1	TRBV4-1	.	TGCGCCAGCAGCCAAGATAAGGACCAGACAGGGCTTCGATTGGCTACCCAGTACTTC	CASSQDKDQTGLRLATQYF
TRBJ2-2	TRBD1	TRBV6-5	.	TGTGCCAGCAGTTTGGGGACAGGGGTTACCGGGGAGCTGTTTTTT	CASSLGTGVTGELFF
TRBJ1-5	.	TRBV2	.	TGTGCCAGCAGTGAGACTCAAGGTAGCAATCAGCCCCAGCATTTT	CASSETQGSNQPQHF
TRBJ1-2	TRBD1	TRBV23-1	.	TGCGCCAGTTTAAACCAGGGGGCGTGTGGCTACACCTTC	CASLNQGACGYTF
TRBJ1-1	.	TRBV4-2	.	TGTGCCAGCAGCCCCTCATTCCGGGAGGGGGGAGCTTTCTTT	CASSPSFREGGAFF
TRBJ1-2	TRBD1	TRBV27	.	TGTGCCAGCAGTGTGGGACAGGGGTTCTATGGCTACACCTTC	CASSVGQGFYGYTF
TRBJ2-7	.	TRBV7-6	.	TGTGCCAGCAGCTTAGACCTTAGCGGACCTAACTCCTACGAGCAGTACTTC	CASSLDLSGPNSYEQYF
TRBJ2-5	TRBD1	TRBV27	.	TGTGCCAGCAGTGGCGCATCCGGGACAGAAGAGACCCAGTACTTC	CASSGASGTEETQYF